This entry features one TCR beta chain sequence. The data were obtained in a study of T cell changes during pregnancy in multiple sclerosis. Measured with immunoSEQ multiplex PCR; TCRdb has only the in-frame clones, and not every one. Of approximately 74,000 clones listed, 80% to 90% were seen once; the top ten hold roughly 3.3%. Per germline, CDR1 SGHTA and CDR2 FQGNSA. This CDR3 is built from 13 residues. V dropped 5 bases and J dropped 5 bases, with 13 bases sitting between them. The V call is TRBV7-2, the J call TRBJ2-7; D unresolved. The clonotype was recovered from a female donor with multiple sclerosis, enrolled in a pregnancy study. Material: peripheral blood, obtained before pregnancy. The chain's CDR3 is CASSTEARHEQYF. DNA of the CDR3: TGTGCCAGCAGCACCGAGGCGCGGCACGAGCAGTACTTC.